The 27 T cell receptor beta chains given below trace back to one sample, sequenced in a study of T cell clonality in common variable immunodeficiency. Study results and limitations: Fewer deletions and N-nucleotide insertions were reportedly seen in common variable immunodeficiency TCR beta sequences.

Sequencing used immunoSEQ multiplex PCR; TCRdb keeps in-frame clones, though not all of them. There are 20,000 to 30,000 clones in the sample, none observed a single time. These receptors have no known antigen. Material: peripheral blood mononuclear cells. The receptors shown here come from a human donor with common variable immunodeficiency.

This clone was recorded at least ten times. The read ends 3 residues early relative to the CDR3; the germline J gene fills the gap. V gene TRBV19 combines with J gene TRBJ2-1; TRBD2 matches 11 bases. The length of the CDR3 is 19 residues. CDR1 LNHDA and CDR2 SQIVND come from the germline V gene (reference sequence). The V gene end was trimmed by 3 bases and the J gene end by 2 bases; junction bases not matched to a gene: 12. The part of the CDR3 DNA that was read is TGTGCCAGTAGTATCGAGCCGCTCGGGACTAGCGGAACCTACAATGAG. It codes for CASSIEPLGTSGTYNE. In full, the CDR3 reads CASSIEPLGTSGTYNEQFF.

In its sample, this clone was seen many times. The read gets to within 3 residues of the CDR3 end, and the germline J gene fills in the rest. The chain uses TRBV5-1 and TRBJ1-1, with D tentatively TRBD1 (5 bases). The CDR3 contains 16 residues. V was trimmed by 1 base and J by 3 bases, leaving 16 bases between them. Germline V CDR1 and CDR2: SGHRS, YFSETQ. CDR3 DNA (partial): TGCGCCAGCAGCTTGAGTTTGGTAGGGGCGGACACTGAA. This translates into CASSLSLVGADTE. The full CDR3 protein reads CASSLSLVGADTEAFF.

This clone has a count of ten or more. The read falls 3 residues short of the CDR3 end, and the missing part is taken from the germline J gene. The chain is built from TRBV5-1 and TRBJ1-2; 7 nucleotides agree with TRBD1. V was clipped by 2 bases and J by 7 bases; unmatched bases: 8. The CDR3 is 14 residues long. Germline V lookup: CDR1 SGHRS, CDR2 YFSETQ. The part of the CDR3 DNA that was read is TGCGCCAGCAGCTTTGAGGGACAGCAGGGTGGC. Its translation: CASSFEGQQGG. The full CDR3 sequence reads CASSFEGQQGGYTF.

Details on this clone: The read is 3 residues too short to cover the CDR3 end, so that end is filled in from the germline J gene. The V and J genes are TRBV7-8 and TRBJ2-2; D gene ambiguous. The CDR3 is 13 residues long. Trimming cost V 5 bases and J 1 base, with 5 bases left between them. Germline CDR1 and CDR2: SGHVS and FQNEAQ. CDR3 DNA (partial): TGTGCCAGCAGCCTAAAGAACACCGGGGAG. Its translation: CASSLKNTGE. The full-length CDR3 reads as CASSLKNTGELFF.

This clone was counted at least ten times. The CDR3 end falls 3 residues outside the read, so it is completed with the germline J gene. This chain connects TRBV7-6 to TRBJ1-3; 10 nucleotides align to TRBD1. J gave up 6 bases and V 1 base, and 9 bases lay outside the gene matches. In germline, CDR1 is SGHVS, CDR2 FNYEAQ. This CDR3 is 17 amino acids long. The CDR3: CASSLVSGTGVANTIYF. The part of the CDR3 DNA that was read is TGTGCCAGCAGCTTAGTTTCCGGGACAGGGGTAGCAAACACC.

This clone appeared a few times. Read data end 3 residues before the CDR3 end; the end is taken from the germline J gene. The chain recombines TRBV7-9 with TRBJ1-1; D unresolved. CDR3 length: 11 amino acids. CDR1 is SEHNR, CDR2 FQNEAQ, per germline (reference sequence). The CDR3 sequence is CSTYRNTEAFF. The sequenced CDR3 bases are TGTTCCACCTACAGGAACACTGAA. The complete variable domain, with remaining parts taken from reference TRBV7-9 and TRBJ1-1, reads DTGVSQNPRHKITKRGQNVTFRCDPISEHNRLYWYRQTLGQGPEFLTYFQNEAQLEKSRLLSDRFSAERPKGSFSTLEIQRTEQGDSAMYLCSTYRNTEAFFGQGTRLTVV.

This clone was recorded a few times. The read ends 3 residues before the CDR3 terminus; that terminus is restored from the germline J gene. The chain joins TRBV20-1 to TRBJ2-7; D might be TRBD1 (5 bases). The germline V gene encodes CDR1 DFQATT and CDR2 SNEGSKA (reference sequence). V lost 0 bases and J 3 bases, leaving 9 bases between the germline ends. The CDR3 loop spans 13 amino acids. The sequenced part of the CDR3 DNA is TGCAGTGCTAGAGATCAGGGCTACTACGAG. It translates to CSARDQGYYE. The CDR3, in full, reads CSARDQGYYEQYF.

In its sample, this clone was seen many times. The read ends 3 residues shy of where the CDR3 ends; the end is completed using the germline J gene. V usage is TRBV30 and J usage is TRBJ2-3; 9 bases line up with TRBD1. Germline CDR1 and CDR2: GTSNPN and SVGIG (reference sequence). V shed 1 base, J shed 0 bases, and the junction held 2 bases outside the gene matches. The CDR3 is 15 amino acids. CDR3 amino acids: CAWSAGTGSTDTQYF. Incomplete CDR3 DNA: TGTGCCTGGAGTGCCGGGACAGGGAGCACAGATACG.

CDR3 sequence reads: CASSFDLPYEQYF. Partial CDR3 DNA: TGTGCCAGCAGCTTCGATCTACCCTACGAG. This rearrangement joins TRBV7-8 to TRBJ2-7; D call uncertain. The read terminates 3 residues before the CDR3 end, so the remaining end is supplied by the germline J gene. The V gene's germline CDR1 is SGHVS and CDR2 FQNEAQ. The CDR3 is 13 residues long. V was pared by 3 bases and J by 2 bases, with 8 bases between.

With regard to this clone: The read ends 3 residues shy of where the CDR3 ends; the end is completed using the germline J gene. The rearrangement links TRBV6-2 or TRBV6-3 to TRBJ2-3, with TRBD1 matching over 7 bases. CDR3 size: 15 residues. Per germline, CDR1 MNHEY and CDR2 SVGEGT. V gave up 2 bases and J gave up 6 bases; unmatched junction bases: 8. CDR3 DNA, as far as it was read: TGTGCCAGCAGTTACCAAAGTACAGGGGTCGATACG. Translation: CASSYQSTGVDT. The whole CDR3 protein is CASSYQSTGVDTQYF.

This clone was picked up many times. The read ends 3 residues before the CDR3 terminus; that terminus is restored from the germline J gene. The chain recombines TRBV4-1 with TRBJ2-7; no firm D call. V was cut by 10 bases and J by 4 bases, with 11 bases left in between. CDR3 length: 11 amino acids. Germline assignment: CDR1 MGHRA and CDR2 YSYEKL. The CDR3 protein is CATSRGYEQYF. The part of the CDR3 DNA that was read is TGCGCCACGAGTCGCGGATACGAG.

In this sample, this clone turned up many times. At one end, the junction sequence differs from germline, possibly due to a read error. The read comes to an end 3 residues before the CDR3 does, leaving the germline J gene to fill in the end. V is TRBV4-2 and J is TRBJ2-7, with D possibly TRBD1 on 5 matching bases. Germline CDR1 LGHNA, CDR2 YNFKEQ. This CDR3 has 14 residues. The DNA read from the CDR3 is TGCGCCAGCAGCCAAGGGGTAGCTAGGGGCGAG. It encodes CASSQGVARGE. The complete CDR3 protein is CASSQGVARGEQYF.

This clone turned up a few times. From the germline J gene comes the end of the CDR3, since the read stops 3 residues before it. This chain uses TRBV7-2 with TRBJ2-5; 8 bases align to TRBD2. The CDR3 is made up of 17 amino acids. Germline lookup yields CDR1 SGHTA and CDR2 FQGNSA. V was pared by 0 bases and J by 2 bases, with 8 bases of the junction left unmatched. The CDR3 spells CASSLARGGGSQETQYF. The DNA read from the CDR3 is TGTGCCAGCAGCTTAGCGCGGGGCGGGGGGTCGCAAGAGACC. Based on the CDR3 plus reference TRBV7-2 and TRBJ2-5, the full variable domain is GAGVSQSPSNKVTEKGKDVELRCDPISGHTALYWYRQSLGQGLEFLIYFQGNSAPDKSGLPSDRFSAERTGGSVSTLTIQRTQQEDSAVYLCASSLARGGGSQETQYFGPGTRLLVL.

The table lists this clone with a few counts. The sequenced fragment ends 3 residues before the CDR3 boundary, so the rest is inferred from the germline J gene. The chain joins TRBV20-1 to TRBJ2-7, with 13 bases fitting TRBD2. The CDR3 contains 16 residues. Germline V CDR1 and CDR2: DFQATT, SNEGSKA (reference sequence). The V segment lost 7 bases and the J segment 2 bases; nucleotides outside the gene matches: 11. CDR3 in amino acids: CSGSGLAGVPTYEQYF. The sequenced CDR3 bases are TGCAGTGGTAGTGGACTAGCGGGAGTACCCACCTACGAG.

By proportion, this clone is medium-sized. The CDR3 is cut off 3 residues early in the read; its end comes from the germline J gene. The V call is TRBV12-3 or TRBV12-4, the J call TRBJ2-3; 13 bases are a match to TRBD2. V dropped 3 bases and J dropped 2; count of bases not matched to a gene: 11. The CDR3 loop spans 19 amino acids. The covered CDR3 bases are TGTGCCAGCAGTTTTCCCCAGACTAGCGGGGGGACCCCCACAGATACG. Its translation: CASSFPQTSGGTPTDT. The full CDR3 protein is CASSFPQTSGGTPTDTQYF.

Incomplete CDR3 DNA: TGTGCCAGTAGTTCACGGACAGGGAACCACGAG. Translation gives CASSSRTGNHE. The complete CDR3 reads CASSSRTGNHEQYF. The V call is TRBV19, the J call TRBJ2-7; 8 bases agree with TRBD1. The CDR3 end is not reached by the read, which stops 3 residues before it; the germline J gene fills it in. CDR1 LNHDA and CDR2 SQIVND come from the germline V gene (reference sequence). CDR3 length: 14 amino acids. The junction had 8 bases not matched to a gene; V was cut back by 5 bases and J by 5 bases.

This clone occurred many times. This CDR3 reads CASSERNYGYTF. Partial CDR3 DNA: TGTGCCAGCAGCGAAAGGAACTATGGC. The gene calls are TRBV7-2 and TRBJ1-2; no firm D call. The read ends 3 residues shy of where the CDR3 ends; the end is completed using the germline J gene. The V end lost 5 bases, the J end lost 2 bases, and 6 bases lay between the germline ends. Germline V CDR1 and CDR2: SGHTA, FQGNSA. CDR3 length equals 12 residues.

This clone was found many times. The CDR3 end falls 3 residues outside the read, so it is completed with the germline J gene. V usage is TRBV20-1 and J usage is TRBJ1-6; D is unresolved. CDR3 size: 15 residues. In germline, CDR1 is DFQATT, CDR2 SNEGSKA (reference sequence). Trimming cost V 1 base and J 10 bases, with 17 bases left between them. The CDR3 region is CSARVSPILGSPLHF. The CDR3 bases that were read are TGCAGTGCTAGAGTTTCCCCGATCCTAGGATCACCC.

This clone has at least ten counts. The read is 3 residues too short to cover the CDR3 end, so that end is filled in from the germline J gene. This chain uses TRBV5-4 with TRBJ2-3, with D hard to call. The V end lost 2 bases, the J end lost 0 bases, and 10 bases lay between the germline ends. The CDR3 totals 15 residues. CDR1 is SGHNT and CDR2 is YYREEE in the germline V gene (reference sequence). CDR3 DNA, as far as it was read: TGTGCCAGCAGCTTCACAGTACCTAGCACAGATACG. Amino acids: CASSFTVPSTDT. The CDR3, in full, reads CASSFTVPSTDTQYF.

This clone was seen a few times. Read coverage stops 3 residues before the CDR3 terminus; the germline J gene supplies the remainder. The gene calls are TRBV20-1 and TRBJ2-5; D gene uncertain. Germline V gives CDR1 DFQATT, CDR2 SNEGSKA (reference sequence). This CDR3 region has 13 residues. V was clipped by 3 bases and J by 5 bases, with 13 bases between them. This chain's CDR3 is CSASGLSDETQYF. The DNA read from the CDR3 is TGCAGTGCTAGTGGGCTCTCCGATGAGACC.

The sample holds many counts of this clone. The DNA read from the CDR3 is TGTGCCAGCAGTGCCGGGGACACAGATACG. It translates to CASSAGDTDT. The whole CDR3 protein reads CASSAGDTDTQYF. The chain is built from TRBV6-2 or TRBV6-3 and TRBJ2-3; the D gene is possibly TRBD2 (5 bases). With the read ending 3 residues before the CDR3 end, the germline J gene is used to fill in that end. CDR1 is MNHEY and CDR2 is SVGEGT in the germline V gene. Trimming stripped 5 bases from V and 2 bases from J, with 8 bases between. This CDR3 contains 13 residues.

About this clone: The CDR3 end is not reached by the read, which stops 3 residues before it; the germline J gene fills it in. The chain couples TRBV19 to TRBJ2-5; TRBD1 is a possible D gene (5 bases). The V gene lost 6 bases and the J gene lost 4 bases, with 12 bases spanning the gap. The V gene's germline CDR1 is LNHDA and CDR2 SQIVND (reference sequence). CDR3 size: 13 residues. CDR3 residues: CASRTITGETQYF. Incomplete CDR3 DNA: TGTGCCAGTAGGACCATTACAGGAGAGACC.

This clone was recorded many times. The read halts 3 residues ahead of the CDR3 end, with the missing end drawn from the germline J gene. The V call is TRBV6-2 or TRBV6-3, the J call TRBJ1-1; no clear D. The CDR3 is 13 residues long. From germline, CDR1 is MNHEY and CDR2 SVGEGT. The V and J ends lost 2 bases and 5 bases respectively, with 9 bases between them. Incomplete CDR3 DNA: TGTGCCAGCAGTTACGTTTTGCAGACTGAA. Amino acids: CASSYVLQTE. The whole CDR3 sequence is CASSYVLQTEAFF.

This clone was picked up many times. The read stops 3 residues short of the end of the CDR3; the missing end is completed from the germline J gene. This rearrangement joins TRBV6-2 or TRBV6-3 to TRBJ2-7, with TRBD1 matching 7 bases. CDR3 length: 12 residues. The ends lost 8 bases at V and 5 bases at J; junction bases unmatched: 6. The germline gives CDR1 MNHEY, CDR2 SVGEGT. CDR3 sequence reads: CASGDRADEQYF. CDR3 DNA, as far as it was read: TGTGCCAGCGGAGACAGGGCGGACGAG.

This clone was counted many times. The read comes to an end 3 residues before the CDR3 does, leaving the germline J gene to fill in the end. The rearrangement joins TRBV18 to TRBJ1-1; D unclear. Germline assignment: CDR1 KGHSH and CDR2 LQKENI. The ends were cut back, 1 base at V and 2 bases at J, with 8 bases in the middle. CDR3 size: 14 residues. CDR3 DNA (partial): TGTGCCAGCTCACCACAGGGTGCAAACACTGAA. This sequence encodes CASSPQGANTE. The entire CDR3 sequence reads CASSPQGANTEAFF. Combining the CDR3 with reference TRBV18 and TRBJ1-1 gives the whole variable domain NAGVMQNPRHLVRRRGQEARLRCSPMKGHSHVYWYRQLPEEGLKFMVYLQKENIIDESGMPKERFSAEFPKEGPSILRIQQVVRGDSAAYFCASSPQGANTEAFFGQGTRLTVV.

This clone was observed a few times. The read is 3 residues too short to cover the CDR3 end, so that end is filled in from the germline J gene. The V and J genes are TRBV6-2 or TRBV6-3 and TRBJ2-1; TRBD2 agrees at 8 bases. The CDR3 is 16 amino acids. Losses at the gene ends were 6 bases for V and 7 bases for J; bases not matched to a gene: 14. Germline-derived CDR1 and CDR2 are MNHEY and SVGEGT. The CDR3 bases that were read are TGTGCCAGCAGGCCCTGGGGGAGCGGGAGTTTAAATGAG. Translating it yields CASRPWGSGSLNE. The whole CDR3 protein is CASRPWGSGSLNEQFF.

Only a few counts were recorded for this clone. With the read ending 3 residues before the CDR3 end, the germline J gene is used to fill in that end. V and J are TRBV5-1 and TRBJ2-7, with 7 bases that match TRBD1. The V gene end was trimmed by 2 bases and the J gene end by 3 bases; junction bases not matched to a gene: 8. Germline loops: CDR1 SGHRS, CDR2 YFSETQ. This CDR3 region has 15 residues. The sequenced CDR3 bases are TGCGCCAGCAGCTTACGACGACAGGGCAACTACGAG. This codes for CASSLRRQGNYE. The whole CDR3 region reads CASSLRRQGNYEQYF. The whole variable domain, remainder taken from reference TRBV5-1 and TRBJ2-7, is KAGVTQTPRYLIKTRGQQVTLSCSPISGHRSVSWYQQTPGQGLQFLFEYFSETQRNKGNFPGRFSGRQFSNSRSEMNVSTLELGDSALYLCASSLRRQGNYEQYFGPGTRLTVT.